These 10 T cell receptor beta chains were all obtained from the same sample, sequenced in a study of T-cell reconstitution after alpha-beta-depleted transplantation in children. Preparation of the TCRbeta library involved a method that used unique molecular identifiers. TCRdb used MiXCR to reprocess the PCR reads, holding one entry per CDR3 protein. The table records fewer than 700,000 distinct CDR3 sequences, 23% of them present only once. The sample in question was PBMCs, mostly from graft donor cells, obtained 360 days after TCRalphabeta/CD19-depleted stem cell transplant. The source is a boy under three years old who had a stem cell transplant for acute myeloid leukemia, so the T cells may come from the graft donor.

The table lists this clonotype with a few counts. This chain joins TRBV5-1 and TRBJ1-1; the D is unclear. V shed 7 bases and J shed 0 bases, with 13 bases lying between them. Germline V gene lookup returns CDR1 SGHRS and CDR2 YFSETQ. The CDR3 is 14 residues long. Written as DNA, the CDR3 is TGCGCCAGCGCCAAAATAGGGATGAACACTGAAGCTTTCTTT. This gives the protein CASAKIGMNTEAFF. The full variable domain, rest sourced from reference TRBV5-1 and TRBJ1-1, is KAGVTQTPRYLIKTRGQQVTLSCSPISGHRSVSWYQQTPGQGLQFLFEYFSETQRNKGNFPGRFSGRQFSNSRSEMNVSTLELGDSALYLCASAKIGMNTEAFFGQGTRLTVV.

This clonotype has just a few counts. This sequence joins TRBV5-1 and TRBJ2-1; 9 nucleotides align to TRBD1. The CDR3 extends over 15 amino acids. Per the germline V gene, CDR1 is SGHRS and CDR2 is YFSETQ. With V trimmed by 5 bases and J by 7 bases, 10 bases remained unmatched. The CDR3 protein is CASRLNTGGVNEQFF. The CDR3 DNA follows: TGCGCCAGCAGGTTGAATACAGGGGGCGTAAATGAGCAGTTCTTC.

Ten or more counts support this clonotype. The chain recombines TRBV25-1 with TRBJ1-6; D gene ambiguous. This CDR3 is built from 14 residues. Trimming removed 4 bases at V and 10 bases at J, with 14 bases between. Germline CDR1 reads MGHDK; CDR2 reads SYGVNS. This chain's CDR3 is CASSVDGRLSPLHF. CDR3 bases: TGTGCCAGCAGTGTGGACGGCCGCTTATCACCCCTCCACTTT.

The V and J genes are TRBV9 and TRBJ2-5; D tentatively reads TRBD1 or TRBD2 (6 bases each). The V end was cut by 3 bases, the J end by 0 bases, with 12 bases between. Germline-derived CDR1 and CDR2 are SGDLS and YYNGEE. The CDR3 loop spans 15 amino acids. CDR3 coding DNA: TGTGCCAGCAGCGGATTCGGGGGCCACCAAGAGACCCAGTACTTC. Its translation is CASSGFGGHQETQYF.

This clonotype has only a few counts. V and J are TRBV12-3 or TRBV12-4 and TRBJ2-3; D could derive from TRBD1 or TRBD2 (5 bases each). The germline V and J ends were trimmed by 1 base and 2 bases, with 16 bases remaining between them. CDR3 length: 17 residues. The CDR3 sequence is CASSLDGGVGPTDTQYF. The CDR3 nucleotides read TGTGCCAGCAGTTTAGATGGGGGAGTGGGGCCCACAGATACGCAGTATTTT.

V usage is TRBV20-1 and J usage is TRBJ1-2; 7 nucleotides line up with TRBD1. With 4 bases clipped from V and 2 bases from J, the junction kept 4 bases outside the gene matches. The CDR3 covers 13 residues. Germline-derived CDR1 and CDR2 are DFQATT and SNEGSKA (reference sequence). Here the CDR3 DNA reads TGCAGTGCTATTTTACAGGGGAACTATGGCTACACCTTC. Translation: CSAILQGNYGYTF.

The gene calls are TRBV29-1 and TRBJ2-3, with 7 bases fitting TRBD2. V dropped 3 bases and J dropped 1; count of bases not matched to a gene: 1. Per the germline V gene, CDR1 is SQVTM and CDR2 is ANQGSEA. The CDR3 loop spans 13 amino acids. CDR3 in amino acids: CSVEAGGTDTQYF. DNA for the CDR3: TGCAGCGTTGAGGCGGGGGGCACAGATACGCAGTATTTT.

This chain links TRBV6-4 with TRBJ2-5; 7 bases are shared with TRBD1. V lost 8 bases and J lost 6; bases outside the gene matches: 12. Germline V gene lookup returns CDR1 MRHNA and CDR2 SNTAGT. CDR3 size: 14 residues. CDR3 sequence (DNA): TGTGCCAGCGGGGGACGGACAGGAGGAAAGACCCAGTACTTC. Its translation: CASGGRTGGKTQYF.

This clonotype was observed a handful of times. This chain connects TRBV20-1 to TRBJ1-2; TRBD1 might be the D (6 bases). The germline CDR1 and CDR2 sequences are DFQATT and SNEGSKA (reference sequence). The V end lost 3 bases, the J end lost 3 bases, and 11 bases lay between the germline ends. The CDR3 is 13 amino acids. In DNA, the CDR3 is TGCAGTGCTAGTAAGGGGGACTACTATGGCTACACCTTC. Its protein product is CSASKGDYYGYTF.

The rearrangement uses TRBV27 and TRBJ2-3; D gene unclear. The length of the CDR3 is 14 residues. V lost 7 bases and J 4 bases, leaving 15 bases between the germline ends. Germline V gene sequence: CDR1 MNHEY, CDR2 SMNVEV (reference sequence). CDR3 bases: TGTGCCAGCATCGGTAGGAGCGCTTCAGATACGCAGTATTTT. Protein sequence: CASIGRSASDTQYF.